These 15 T cell receptor beta chains came from one sample sequenced in a study of Ad26.COV2.S vaccination and SARS-CoV-2 variants. Stated treatment: about 20 received Ad26.COV2.S at low or high dose, single or two shots; about 5 received placebo; per-sample allocation not given. Day 63 after the first injection of vaccine or placebo was the sampling time. Generated by immunoSEQ multiplex PCR, the TCRdb table keeps only in-frame clones and is missing some. The data contain about 440,000 clones, about 92% of them singletons. Here the sequenced sample was peripheral blood, taken in a trial of Ad26.COV2.S vaccine versus placebo. All receptors derive from a person between 18 and 60 years old who received the Ad26.COV2.S COVID-19 vaccine or a placebo.

This sequence joins TRBV7-9 and TRBJ2-5; D perhaps matches TRBD1 (6 bases). The germline CDR1 and CDR2 sequences are SEHNR and FQNEAQ (reference sequence). This CDR3 is built from 16 residues. The V gene lost 5 bases and the J gene lost 6 bases, with 22 bases spanning the gap. The CDR3, as DNA: TGTGCCAGCAGCCCCCGTTTGGACAGCGCCGAAAAGACCCAGTACTTC. Its translation is CASSPRLDSAEKTQYF.

This chain joins TRBV4-2 and TRBJ1-2; 9 nucleotides line up with TRBD1. Germline CDR1 LGHNA, CDR2 YNFKEQ. V was clipped by 1 base and J by 4 bases; unmatched bases: 4. The CDR3 runs to 15 residues. CDR3 amino acids: CASSQGDRVAYGYTF. In nucleotides, the CDR3 is TGTGCCAGCAGCCAAGGGGACAGGGTTGCCTATGGCTACACCTTC.

This rearrangement joins TRBV19 to TRBJ2-1; D is possibly TRBD2 (6 bases). The V gene lost 4 bases and the J gene lost 8 bases, with 18 bases spanning the gap. The CDR3 sequence is 15 residues long. Germline lookup yields CDR1 LNHDA and CDR2 SQIVND (reference sequence). The CDR3 region is CASSTTAGSLDEQFF. CDR3 nucleotide sequence: TGTGCCAGTAGTACAACCGCGGGATCCCTCGATGAGCAGTTCTTC.

The rearrangement joins TRBV9 to TRBJ2-3, with 10 bases lining up with TRBD2. The CDR3 is made up of 16 amino acids. Germline assignment: CDR1 SGDLS and CDR2 YYNGEE. The ends lost 4 bases at V and 5 bases at J; junction bases unmatched: 10. The chain's CDR3 is CASSPIAGGAGDTQYF. The DNA for the CDR3 is TGTGCCAGCAGCCCAATAGCGGGAGGTGCGGGAGATACGCAGTATTTT.

Here the CDR3 reads CASSEYDRLSYGYTF. CDR3 sequence (DNA): TGTGCCAGCAGTGAATACGACAGATTGAGCTATGGCTACACCTTC. The chain carries TRBV6-1 and TRBJ1-2; a possible D gene is TRBD1 (5 bases). V lost 2 bases, J lost 4 bases, and 14 bases lay in between. This CDR3 spans 15 amino acids. CDR1 is MNHNS, CDR2 SASEGT, per germline.

V and J are TRBV10-3 and TRBJ2-3; TRBD2 is a possible D gene (5 bases). Germline CDR1 reads ENHRY; CDR2 reads SYGVKD. V lost 0 bases, J lost 4 bases, and 14 bases lay in between. The CDR3 extends over 16 amino acids. This CDR3 reads CAISESTGIVADTQYF. CDR3 DNA: TGTGCCATCAGTGAGTCGACGGGAATTGTCGCAGATACGCAGTATTTT.

The chain recombines TRBV28 with TRBJ2-7, with D perhaps TRBD1 (5 bases). Per the germline V gene, CDR1 is MDHEN and CDR2 is SYDVKM. The CDR3 length is 15 residues. With 7 bases removed from V and 2 bases from J, the gap between germline ends came to 18 bases. The CDR3 region is CASIPRGETAYEQYF. CDR3 nucleotides: TGTGCCAGCATCCCAAGGGGTGAGACAGCCTACGAGCAGTACTTC.

This sequence joins TRBV7-3 and TRBJ2-5; 9 nucleotides line up with TRBD2. The germline CDR1 and CDR2 sequences are SGHTA and FQGTGA. V lost 5 bases to trimming and J lost 3 bases; unmatched junction nucleotides: 7. The CDR3 spans 15 residues. CDR3 nucleotides: TGTGCCAGCAGCGCAACGACTAGCGGAAAAGAGACCCAGTACTTC. Encoded protein: CASSATTSGKETQYF.

J is TRBJ1-4 and V is TRBV13; 9 positions agree with TRBD1. CDR3 size: 14 residues. Trimming cost V 2 bases and J 7 bases; bases outside gene matches: 2. CDR1 is PRHDT and CDR2 is FYEKMQ in the germline V gene (reference sequence). This chain's CDR3 is CASSLRQGVEKLFF. CDR3 nucleotide sequence: TGTGCCAGCAGCTTACGACAGGGGGTTGAAAAACTGTTTTTT.

The genes are TRBV12-3 or TRBV12-4 and TRBJ1-2, with unresolved D. Trimming stripped 3 bases from V and 1 base from J, with 6 bases between. The CDR3 sequence is 13 residues long. As DNA, the CDR3 is TGTGCCAGCAGTTTGGCGGGTAACTATGGCTACACCTTC. Protein sequence: CASSLAGNYGYTF.

This sequence joins TRBV7-9 and TRBJ2-3, with 7 bases fitting TRBD2. The V gene end was trimmed by 1 base and the J gene end by 9 bases; junction bases not matched to a gene: 7. Germline CDR1 reads SEHNR; CDR2 reads FQNEAQ (reference sequence). The CDR3 is made up of 14 amino acids. Here the CDR3 reads CASSLDMGGSTQYF. CDR3 in DNA: TGTGCCAGCAGCTTAGACATGGGGGGGAGCACGCAGTATTTT.

CDR3 sequence (DNA): TGTGCCAGCAGCCCGGGGACGGCCGGCGAGCAGTACTTC. Protein sequence: CASSPGTAGEQYF. The rearrangement links TRBV7-3 to TRBJ2-7; D tentatively reads TRBD1 or TRBD2 (5 bases each). V gave up 5 bases and J gave up 6 bases, with 14 bases separating them. The CDR3 contains 13 residues. The germline V gene has CDR1 SGHTA and CDR2 FQGTGA.

About this clone itself: A read error may account for a junction end that differs from germline. This chain links TRBV29-1 with TRBJ2-2; no reliable D call. CDR1 SQVTM and CDR2 ANQGSEA come from the germline V gene. The CDR3 consists of 14 residues. The CDR3 loop reads CSAENWGRTGELFF. The CDR3 DNA sequence: TGCAGCGCTGAAAACTGGGGTAGAACCGGGGAGCTGTTTTTT.

The chain uses TRBV18 and TRBJ2-3; 9 bases fit TRBD2. V was pared by 3 bases and J by 6 bases, with 10 bases of the junction left unmatched. Germline assignment: CDR1 KGHSH and CDR2 LQKENI. This CDR3 region has 16 residues. CDR3 DNA sequence: TGTGCCAGCTCACCTGACCTTAGCGGGAGAGCTGATACGCAGTATTTT. Amino acids: CASSPDLSGRADTQYF.

The gene calls are TRBV28 and TRBJ2-1; 10 bases map to TRBD2. V lost 8 bases, J lost 4 bases, and 2 bases stayed unmatched. Looked up from germline, CDR1 is MDHEN and CDR2 is SYDVKM. The CDR3 sequence is 13 residues long. The CDR3 nucleotides are TGTGCCAGCGGGGGACTAGCGTACAATGAGCAGTTCTTC. Encoded protein: CASGGLAYNEQFF.